The TCR beta chain described here comes from a study of CD8 T cell repertoires and HIV-1 epitope variants. As to this clone: Antigen: not known.

CDR1 and CDR2 from the germline V gene are SGHAT and FQNNGV. The V end lost 0 bases, the J end lost 4 bases, and 10 bases lay between the germline ends. The CDR3 sequence is 15 residues long. The assay was immunoSEQ multiplex PCR, and TCRdb's table has in-frame clones only and misses some. The sample has about 7,100 clones; less than 75% are singletons. This TCR derives from a male donor with HIV. The chain employs TRBV11-2 and TRBJ2-1; weak D call: TRBD1 (5 bases). Sequenced input: cultured CD8+ T cells derived from PBMCs. The CDR3 loop reads CASSLDGAGYNEQFF. The CDR3 nucleotides are TGTGCCAGCAGCTTAGATGGGGCCGGGTACAATGAGCAGTTCTTC.